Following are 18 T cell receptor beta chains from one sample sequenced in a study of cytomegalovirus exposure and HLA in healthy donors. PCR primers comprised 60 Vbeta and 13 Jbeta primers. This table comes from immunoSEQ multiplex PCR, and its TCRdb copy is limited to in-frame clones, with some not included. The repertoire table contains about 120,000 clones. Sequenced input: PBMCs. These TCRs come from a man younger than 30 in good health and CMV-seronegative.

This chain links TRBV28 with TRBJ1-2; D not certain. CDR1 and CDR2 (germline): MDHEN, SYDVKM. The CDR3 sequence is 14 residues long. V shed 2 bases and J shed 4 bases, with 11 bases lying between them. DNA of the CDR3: TGTGCCAGCAGTTTAATTGCCACGGGCTATGGCTACACCTTC. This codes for CASSLIATGYGYTF.

The DNA of the CDR3 is TGTGCCACCAGCAGAGTGGGGTTAGCGGGAACCACGGGGATAACCGGGGAGCTGTTTTTT. It encodes CATSRVGLAGTTGITGELFF. The rearrangement joins TRBV15 to TRBJ2-2, with 8 bases aligning to TRBD2. Germline lookup yields CDR1 LNHNV and CDR2 YYDKDF (reference sequence). The CDR3 sequence is 20 residues long. V was clipped by 1 base and J by 5 bases; unmatched bases: 18.

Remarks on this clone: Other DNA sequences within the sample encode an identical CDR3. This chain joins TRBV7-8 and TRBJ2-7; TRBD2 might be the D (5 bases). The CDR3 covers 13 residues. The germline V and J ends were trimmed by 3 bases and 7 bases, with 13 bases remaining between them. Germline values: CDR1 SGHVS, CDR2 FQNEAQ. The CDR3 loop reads CASSLDFKYEQYF. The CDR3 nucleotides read TGTGCCAGCAGCTTGGACTTTAAATATGAGCAGTACTTC.

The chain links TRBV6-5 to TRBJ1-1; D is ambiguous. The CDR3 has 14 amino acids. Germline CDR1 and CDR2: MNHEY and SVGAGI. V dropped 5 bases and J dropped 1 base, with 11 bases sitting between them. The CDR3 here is CASSHGKGNTEAFF. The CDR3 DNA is TGTGCCAGCAGTCACGGGAAGGGGAACACTGAAGCTTTCTTT.

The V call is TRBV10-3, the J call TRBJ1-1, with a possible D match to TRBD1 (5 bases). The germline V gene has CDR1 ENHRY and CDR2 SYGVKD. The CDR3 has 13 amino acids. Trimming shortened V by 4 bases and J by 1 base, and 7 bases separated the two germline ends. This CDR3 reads CAISGQRNTEAFF. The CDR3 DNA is TGTGCCATCAGTGGACAGAGGAACACTGAAGCTTTCTTT.

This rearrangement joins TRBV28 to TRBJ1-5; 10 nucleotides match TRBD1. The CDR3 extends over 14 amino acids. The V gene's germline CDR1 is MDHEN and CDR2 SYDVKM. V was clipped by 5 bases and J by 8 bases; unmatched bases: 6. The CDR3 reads CASSPGQGVEPQHF. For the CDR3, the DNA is TGTGCCAGCAGTCCAGGACAGGGGGTAGAGCCCCAGCATTTT.

The CDR3 here is CASSGGVDTQYF. CDR3 coding DNA: TGTGCCAGCAGTGGCGGAGTAGATACGCAGTATTTT. The chain carries TRBV2 and TRBJ2-3; D gene unclear. Trimming left V 4 bases short and J 5 bases short, with 7 bases between. The germline V gene has CDR1 SNHLY and CDR2 FYNNEI. The CDR3 extends over 12 amino acids.

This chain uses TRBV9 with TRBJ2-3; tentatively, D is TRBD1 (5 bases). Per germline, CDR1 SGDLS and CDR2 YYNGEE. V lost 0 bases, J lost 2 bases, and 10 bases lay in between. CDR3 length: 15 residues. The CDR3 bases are TGTGCCAGCAGCGTAGGAACAGGAAACACAGATACGCAGTATTTT. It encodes CASSVGTGNTDTQYF.

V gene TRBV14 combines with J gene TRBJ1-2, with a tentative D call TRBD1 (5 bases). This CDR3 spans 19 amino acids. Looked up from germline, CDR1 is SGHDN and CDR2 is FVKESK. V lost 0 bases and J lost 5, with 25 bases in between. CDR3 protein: CASSQDNGPREQGEYGYTF. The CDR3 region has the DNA TGTGCCAGCAGCCAAGATAACGGACCCCGAGAGCAAGGGGAATATGGCTACACCTTC.

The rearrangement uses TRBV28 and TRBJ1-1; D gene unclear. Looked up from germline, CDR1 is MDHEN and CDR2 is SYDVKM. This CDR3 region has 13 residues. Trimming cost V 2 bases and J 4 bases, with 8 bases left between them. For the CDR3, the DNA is TGTGCCAGCAGTTTAGAGCCGTTCACTGAAGCTTTCTTT. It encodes CASSLEPFTEAFF.

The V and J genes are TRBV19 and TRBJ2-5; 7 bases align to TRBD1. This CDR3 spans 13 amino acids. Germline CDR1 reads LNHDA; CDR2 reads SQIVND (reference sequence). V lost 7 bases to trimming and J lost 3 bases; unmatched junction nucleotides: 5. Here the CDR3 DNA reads TGTGCCAGTACAGGGGGTTCCGAAGAGACCCAGTACTTC. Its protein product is CASTGGSEETQYF.

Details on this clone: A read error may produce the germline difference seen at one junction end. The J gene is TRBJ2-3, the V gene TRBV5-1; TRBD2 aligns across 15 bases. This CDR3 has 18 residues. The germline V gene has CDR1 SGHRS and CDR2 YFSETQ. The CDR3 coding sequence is TGCGCCAGCAGCTCCGGACTAGCGGGGGGGAGGTTCACAGATATGCAGTATTTT. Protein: CASSSGLAGGRFTDMQYF.

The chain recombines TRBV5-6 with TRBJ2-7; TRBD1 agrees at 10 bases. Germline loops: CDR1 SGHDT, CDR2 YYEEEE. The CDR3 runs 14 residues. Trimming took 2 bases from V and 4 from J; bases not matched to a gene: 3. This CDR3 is CASSFGTGVYEQYF. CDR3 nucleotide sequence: TGTGCCAGCAGCTTCGGGACAGGGGTTTACGAGCAGTACTTC.

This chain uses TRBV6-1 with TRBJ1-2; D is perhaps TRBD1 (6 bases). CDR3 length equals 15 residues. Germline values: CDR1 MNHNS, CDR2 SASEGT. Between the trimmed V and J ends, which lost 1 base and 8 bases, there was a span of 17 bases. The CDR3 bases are TGTGCCAGCAGTGAAGGGGGCACAGGGTTGGGAGGCTACACCTTC. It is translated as CASSEGGTGLGGYTF.

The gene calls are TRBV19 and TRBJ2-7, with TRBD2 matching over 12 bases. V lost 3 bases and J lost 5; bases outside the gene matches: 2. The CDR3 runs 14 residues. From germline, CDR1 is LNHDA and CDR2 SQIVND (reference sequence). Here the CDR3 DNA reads TGTGCCAGTAGTATGACTAGCGGGAGTCACGAGCAGTACTTC. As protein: CASSMTSGSHEQYF.

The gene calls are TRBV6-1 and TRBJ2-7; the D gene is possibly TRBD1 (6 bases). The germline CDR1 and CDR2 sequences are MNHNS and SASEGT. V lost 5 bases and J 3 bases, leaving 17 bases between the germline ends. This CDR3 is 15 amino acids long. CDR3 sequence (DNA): TGTGCCAGCAGTTGGGACACCGGTCGAGTCTACGAGCAGTACTTC. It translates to CASSWDTGRVYEQYF.

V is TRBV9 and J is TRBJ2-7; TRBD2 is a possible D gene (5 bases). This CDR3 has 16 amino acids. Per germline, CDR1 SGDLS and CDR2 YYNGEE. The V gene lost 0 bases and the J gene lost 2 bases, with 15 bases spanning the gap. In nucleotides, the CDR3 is TGTGCCAGCAGCGTAGGCGAGGGCGTGAGGACCTACGAGCAGTACTTC. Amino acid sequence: CASSVGEGVRTYEQYF.

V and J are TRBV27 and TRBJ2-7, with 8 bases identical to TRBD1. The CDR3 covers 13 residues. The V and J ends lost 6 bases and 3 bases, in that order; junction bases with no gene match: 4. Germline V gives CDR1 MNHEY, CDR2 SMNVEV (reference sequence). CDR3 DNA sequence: TGTGCCAGCAGGTGGGGGACAGGCTACGAGCAGTACTTC. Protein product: CASRWGTGYEQYF.